The rows below give T cell receptor beta chains drawn from one sample of a study of regulatory T cells in long-lasting Graves disease. MiXCR was run by TCRdb on the multiplex PCR reads, yielding one entry per CDR3 protein. Among under 450,000 distinct CDR3 sequences listed, roughly a quarter were seen once. Sequenced material: peripheral blood mononuclear cells (PBMCs), taken when the disease was refractory, from a patient treated with antithyroid drugs. These receptors came from a female donor with Graves disease. Each CDR3 is given with its conserved first and last residue. A D gene is named only where the DNA matches it firmly. The size entry is marked missing in some rows and otherwise reads once, few, many or a size class.

abundance | d_gene | j_gene | v_gene | CDR3nt | CDR3aa
NA | NA | TRBJ2-5 | TRBV20-1 | TGCAGTGCTGAGGGGAGTAGGGAGACCCAGTACTTC | CSAEGSRETQYF
many | NA | TRBJ1-2 | TRBV28 | TGTGCCAGCAGTACCTCATACTATGGCTACACCTTC | CASSTSYYGYTF
few | NA | TRBJ2-1 | TRBV28 | TGTGCCAGCAGTTCCTCCCAGGCGATTAGCTCCTACAATGAGCAGTTCTTC | CASSSSQAISSYNEQFF
many | NA | TRBJ1-1 | TRBV24-1 | TGTGCCACCGCGGGGCAGATGAACACTGAAGCTTTCTTT | CATAGQMNTEAFF
few | NA | TRBJ2-7 | TRBV5-1 | TGCGCCAGCAGCTTGGTGGATATCCACGAGCAGTACTTC | CASSLVDIHEQYF
NA | TRBD2 | TRBJ2-3 | TRBV24-1 | TGTGCCACCAGTGGTCGGGAAAGCGGGAGGCCCTTCTACACAGATACGCAGTATTTT | CATSGRESGRPFYTDTQYF
few | TRBD1 | TRBJ2-7 | TRBV20-1 | TGCAGTGCTAGGGCCGGGACAGGGGCCTACGAGCAGTACTTC | CSARAGTGAYEQYF
few | NA | TRBJ1-1 | TRBV29-1 | TGCAGCGTTGAAGATCCCCCCCGTGGGGATACTGAAGCTTTCTTT | CSVEDPPRGDTEAFF
few | NA | TRBJ1-4 | TRBV7-2 | TGTGCCAGCAGCTTAGACGTGAGCAGGGCCACAGGTGAAAAACTGTTTTTT | CASSLDVSRATGEKLFF
many | TRBD1 | TRBJ2-7 | TRBV12-3/TRBV12-4 | TGTGCCAGCAGTTCCCGGGACAGGGGTTTTGACGAGCAGTACTTC | CASSSRDRGFDEQYF
NA | NA | TRBJ2-2 | TRBV20-1 | TGCAGTGCTCCCATTGCGGGAAACACCGGGGAGCTGTTTTTT | CSAPIAGNTGELFF
NA | TRBD2 | TRBJ2-7 | TRBV7-2 | TGTGCCAGCAGCTTATTTGGGACTAGCGGTTACGAGCAGTACTTC | CASSLFGTSGYEQYF
NA | NA | TRBJ2-5 | TRBV15 | TGTGCCACCAGCAGAGATGGCGGGTCCCGGGAGACCCAGTACTTC | CATSRDGGSRETQYF
NA | TRBD2 | TRBJ2-2 | TRBV5-4 | TGTGCCAGCAGCCTAGGGACTAGCGGGATATTAAACACCGGGGAGCTGTTTTTT | CASSLGTSGILNTGELFF
NA | NA | TRBJ1-5 | TRBV29-1 | TGCAGCGGCCTCGTTGCCTTGGGACAGCCCCAGCATTTT | CSGLVALGQPQHF
many | NA | TRBJ2-7 | TRBV6-5 | TGTGCCAGCAGTTACTCGAGTGGGCCCTACGAGCAGTACTTC | CASSYSSGPYEQYF
few | NA | TRBJ2-5 | TRBV29-1 | TGCAGCGTTGTCTCGGGGCCCCAGTACTTC | CSVVSGPQYF
NA | NA | TRBJ2-3 | TRBV5-1 | TGCGCCAGCAGCTCATTACGGGGGGCTGGCACAGATACGCAGTATTTT | CASSSLRGAGTDTQYF
many | TRBD1 | TRBJ1-5 | TRBV28 | TGTGCCAGCAGTCCGCCTGGGACAGCAAATCAGCCCCAGCATTTT | CASSPPGTANQPQHF
few | NA | TRBJ1-1 | TRBV9 | TGTGCCAGCAGCGCCCAGACGGACACTGAAGCTTTCTTT | CASSAQTDTEAFF
few | NA | TRBJ2-2 | TRBV27 | TGTGCCAGCAGTTTGGGAGGAGTGAACACCGGGGAGCTGTTTTTT | CASSLGGVNTGELFF
NA | NA | TRBJ1-6 | TRBV5-4 | TGTGCCAGCAGCTTGGTGGGGGGGGCAGCGGGTTCACCCCTCCACTTT | CASSLVGGAAGSPLHF
many | NA | TRBJ1-5 | TRBV28 | TGTGCCAGCACTGTGCTCAGCTCTCGCGGGGGGCGCAGTAGCAATCAGCCCCAGCATTTT | CASTVLSSRGGRSSNQPQHF
NA | NA | TRBJ1-2 | TRBV29-1 | TGCAGCGTTGGGTCCGGGGGGCGGGGAGGCTACACCTTC | CSVGSGGRGGYTF
few | TRBD1 | TRBJ1-2 | TRBV5-8 | TGTGCCAGCAGCCCTACTCTACTGACAGGGAAGTACACCTTC | CASSPTLLTGKYTF
NA | TRBD1 | TRBJ1-3 | TRBV7-2 | TGTGCCAGCAGCTTAGGGCCGGGACAGTTTGGGGTTATTCTCTCTGGAAACACCATATATTTT | CASSLGPGQFGVILSGNTIYF
many | NA | TRBJ2-7 | TRBV2 | TGTGCCAGCAGTCTCCCAGGGGTCTACGAGCAGTACTTC | CASSLPGVYEQYF
NA | NA | TRBJ1-1 | TRBV30 | TGTGCCTGGACCACCGGGGGCTGGACTGAAGCTTTCTTT | CAWTTGGWTEAFF
NA | NA | TRBJ1-1 | TRBV19 | TGTGCCAGTAGCCTAAGCCTCGGGAACACTGAAGCTTTCTTT | CASSLSLGNTEAFF
NA | NA | TRBJ2-5 | TRBV5-1 | TGCGCCAGCAGCTCCACCCCCGGGAGCCAAGAGACCCAGTACTTC | CASSSTPGSQETQYF
many | NA | TRBJ1-1 | TRBV7-8 | TGTGCCAGCAGCTTAACAGGGTCCAGAACTGAAGCTTTCTTT | CASSLTGSRTEAFF
few | TRBD1 | TRBJ1-5 | TRBV28 | TGTGCCAGCAGCAAAATCACAGGGGGTTGGGGCAATCAGCCCCAGCATTTT | CASSKITGGWGNQPQHF